A single sample gave rise to the 30 T cell receptor beta chains below, sequenced in a study of T-cell memory formation after mild COVID-19. TCRdb independently ran MiXCR on the 5' RACE reads; one entry per CDR3 protein. The repertoire holds around 500,000 distinct CDR3 sequences, with about 18% as singletons. Input material: PBMCs or a T cell subset sorted from them (not recorded which). The receptors come from an adult woman who had mild COVID-19 (a few samples of this study predate the infection). Cell type and time point are not known.

This chain links TRBV7-9 with TRBJ2-3, with 13 bases lining up with TRBD2. The J segment lost 6 bases and the V segment lost 5 bases, leaving 8 bases of the junction unmatched. This CDR3 is built from 16 residues. Germline V CDR1 and CDR2: SEHNR, FQNEAQ (reference sequence). The chain's CDR3 is CASSPTSGGAGDTQYF. The CDR3 bases are TGTGCCAGCAGCCCCACTAGCGGGGGGGCCGGGGATACGCAGTATTTT.

The rearrangement uses TRBV6-5 and TRBJ2-5; possible D gene TRBD2, 6 bases. CDR3 length equals 16 residues. Germline V gene lookup returns CDR1 MNHEY and CDR2 SVGAGI. Trimming removed 2 bases from V and 5 bases from J, with 18 bases in between. The CDR3 spells CASSYLALARVETQYF. The CDR3 DNA reads TGTGCCAGCAGTTACCTCGCTCTAGCGAGAGTTGAGACCCAGTACTTC.

V usage is TRBV7-2 and J usage is TRBJ2-5; 7 nucleotides match TRBD1. Germline V gene sequence: CDR1 SGHTA, CDR2 FQGNSA. The CDR3 spans 15 residues. The J segment lost 5 bases and the V segment lost 5 bases, leaving 11 bases of the junction unmatched. CDR3 nucleotides: TGTGCCAGCAGCCAGCCGGGACAGAGAGGGGAGACCCAGTACTTC. Its protein is CASSQPGQRGETQYF.

This clonotype turned up a few times. The J gene is TRBJ1-6, the V gene TRBV6-6; no definite D call. There are 11 residues in the CDR3. V was cut by 6 bases and J by 11 bases, with 8 bases left in between. Germline CDR1 MNHNY, CDR2 SVGAGI (reference sequence). The CDR3 nucleotides are TGTGCCAGCAGCCATAGGACACCCCTCCACTTT. Amino acids: CASSHRTPLHF.

The J gene is TRBJ1-4, the V gene TRBV9; D not resolved. This CDR3 region has 14 residues. Germline values: CDR1 SGDLS, CDR2 YYNGEE. Trimming pared 0 bases from V and 4 bases from J, leaving 7 bases between. CDR3 amino acids: CASSVGGLNEKLFF. CDR3 sequence (DNA): TGTGCCAGCAGCGTAGGCGGACTTAATGAAAAACTGTTTTTT.

The chain links TRBV18 to TRBJ2-7; 9 nucleotides align to TRBD1. The CDR3 spans 14 residues. Germline CDR1 reads KGHSH; CDR2 reads LQKENI. The V gene end was trimmed by 5 bases and the J gene end by 6 bases; junction bases not matched to a gene: 8. The CDR3 DNA is TGTGCCAGCTCAACCCGGACAGGGGAGGTCGAGCAGTACTTC. This sequence encodes CASSTRTGEVEQYF. The full variable domain, completed using reference TRBV18 and TRBJ2-7, is NAGVMQNPRHLVRRRGQEARLRCSPMKGHSHVYWYRQLPEEGLKFMVYLQKENIIDESGMPKERFSAEFPKEGPSILRIQQVVRGDSAAYFCASSTRTGEVEQYFGPGTRLTVT.

The rearrangement links TRBV27 to TRBJ2-7; TRBD1 is a possible D gene (5 bases). From germline, CDR1 is MNHEY and CDR2 SMNVEV (reference sequence). The CDR3 consists of 12 residues. Between the trimmed V and J ends, which lost 2 bases and 4 bases, there was a span of 6 bases. For the CDR3, the DNA is TGTGCCAGCAGTTTAAAGGGGTACGAGCAGTACGTC. Protein product: CASSLKGYEQYV.

The sample holds a few counts of this clonotype. The chain links TRBV5-1 to TRBJ2-7; D not resolved. The V and J ends lost 0 bases and 2 bases respectively, with 9 bases between them. This CDR3 contains 14 residues. The V gene's germline CDR1 is SGHRS and CDR2 YFSETQ. This chain's CDR3 is CASSLGLLPYEQYF. CDR3 DNA: TGCGCCAGCAGCTTGGGTCTGTTGCCCTACGAGCAGTACTTC.

At least ten counts were recorded for this clonotype. V is TRBV14 and J is TRBJ1-1; a possible D gene is TRBD1 (6 bases). V was pared by 2 bases and J by 5 bases, with 12 bases between. Germline-derived CDR1 and CDR2 are SGHDN and FVKESK. The CDR3 length is 14 residues. CDR3 loop: CASSQRGGQTEAFF. CDR3 nucleotides: TGTGCCAGCAGCCAACGGGGGGGGCAAACTGAAGCTTTCTTT.

Turning to this clonotype: The DNA is left out, because the CDR3 cannot be placed on it with certainty; the CDR3 is given as TCRdb lists it. The V gene is TRBV5-5, the J gene TRBJ1-4; the table gives TRBD1 as D, unverified against the DNA. With termini counted, the CDR3 has 15 amino acids. Germline V gene data show CDR1 as SGHKS and CDR2 as YYEKEE (reference sequence). This CDR3 reads CASSKGQNYLKNCFF.

This clonotype was seen more than once but under ten times. The rearrangement joins TRBV3-1 to TRBJ1-2; D perhaps matches TRBD1 (5 bases). This CDR3 has 15 residues. Between the trimmed V and J ends, which lost 3 bases and 4 bases, there was a span of 15 bases. Germline loops: CDR1 LGHDT, CDR2 YNNKEL (reference sequence). CDR3 loop: CASSHPRGSSYGYTF. In DNA, the CDR3 is TGTGCCAGCAGCCACCCAAGGGGCAGCTCCTATGGCTACACCTTC.

The J gene is TRBJ1-5, the V gene TRBV5-6; D uncertain. This CDR3 has 14 amino acids. V lost 4 bases and J lost 4, with 12 bases in between. Looked up from germline, CDR1 is SGHDT and CDR2 is YYEEEE. Here the CDR3 DNA reads TGTGCCAGCAGCCGTGGGCTATGGAATCAGCCCCAGCATTTT. This translates into CASSRGLWNQPQHF.

This clonotype was detected only a few times. The gene calls are TRBV4-2 and TRBJ1-2; D remains ambiguous. Germline CDR1 LGHNA, CDR2 YNFKEQ. Trimming took 0 bases from V and 2 from J, leaving 10 bases between them. This CDR3 is built from 15 residues. The CDR3 reads CASSQERTDNYGYTF. In DNA form, the CDR3 reads TGTGCCAGCAGCCAAGAGCGAACAGACAACTATGGCTACACCTTC.

This clonotype was seen more than once but under ten times. The genes are TRBV27 and TRBJ1-1; TRBD1 might be the D (6 bases). V lost 6 bases and J lost 1, with 15 bases in between. Germline CDR1 and CDR2: MNHEY and SMNVEV (reference sequence). CDR3 length equals 15 residues. The CDR3: CASSRGGGRNTEAFF. The CDR3 DNA sequence: TGTGCCAGCAGCAGGGGAGGGGGTAGGAACACTGAAGCTTTCTTT.

The J gene is TRBJ1-2, the V gene TRBV18, with 9 bases identical to TRBD1. The CDR3 runs to 18 residues. The germline V gene encodes CDR1 KGHSH and CDR2 LQKENI. J gave up 0 bases and V 2 bases, and 10 bases lay outside the gene matches. The CDR3 DNA reads TGTGCCAGCTCACCAGCCGGGACAGGGCCGCGTCCTAACTATGGCTACACCTTC. Protein product: CASSPAGTGPRPNYGYTF. Looking up the rest from reference TRBV18 and TRBJ1-2 gives the full variable domain: NAGVMQNPRHLVRRRGQEARLRCSPMKGHSHVYWYRQLPEEGLKFMVYLQKENIIDESGMPKERFSAEFPKEGPSILRIQQVVRGDSAAYFCASSPAGTGPRPNYGYTFGSGTRLTVV.

This chain joins TRBV12-3 or TRBV12-4 and TRBJ2-1; TRBD2 agrees at 13 bases. The V segment lost 2 bases and the J segment 4 bases; nucleotides outside the gene matches: 2. The CDR3 is made up of 16 amino acids. CDR3 sequence: CASSLTSGGGYNEQFF. The CDR3 DNA reads TGTGCCAGCAGTTTAACTAGCGGGGGGGGATACAATGAGCAGTTCTTC.

The CDR3 DNA reads as TGTGCCAGCAGCGTAGGAGGGACAGGGAGGGCAGATACGCAGTATTTT. It codes for CASSVGGTGRADTQYF. The rearrangement uses TRBV9 and TRBJ2-3; 9 positions agree with TRBD1. Germline assignment: CDR1 SGDLS and CDR2 YYNGEE. The CDR3 runs 16 residues. V was clipped by 0 bases and J by 4 bases; unmatched bases: 6.

The CDR3: CATSSSTGGFYNEQFF. In DNA, the CDR3 is TGTGCCACCAGCAGCTCCACAGGGGGCTTCTACAATGAGCAGTTCTTC. V usage is TRBV15 and J usage is TRBJ2-1, with 9 bases identical to TRBD1. With V trimmed by 3 bases and J by 3 bases, 6 bases remained unmatched. The CDR3 is 16 amino acids. Germline CDR1 and CDR2: LNHNV and YYDKDF (reference sequence). Filled out from reference TRBV15 and TRBJ2-1, the complete variable domain reads DAMVIQNPRYQVTQFGKPVTLSCSQTLNHNVMYWYQQKSSQAPKLLFHYYDKDFNNEADTPDNFQSRRPNTSFCFLDIRSPGLGDTAMYLCATSSSTGGFYNEQFFGPGTRLTVL.

This clonotype was seen more than once but under ten times. V usage is TRBV11-2 and J usage is TRBJ2-6; D is unresolved. The V end lost 6 bases, the J end lost 2 bases, and 8 bases lay between the germline ends. Germline loops: CDR1 SGHAT, CDR2 FQNNGV. CDR3 length equals 14 residues. For the CDR3, the DNA is TGTGCCAGCAGAAGAAGTACTGGGGCCAACGTCCTGACTTTC. Amino acids: CASRRSTGANVLTF.

The chain has TRBV4-1 and TRBJ1-5; TRBD1 aligns across 8 bases. CDR1 and CDR2 from the germline V gene are MGHRA and YSYEKL. CDR3 length: 13 residues. The V segment lost 5 bases and the J segment 7 bases; nucleotides outside the gene matches: 4. As DNA, the CDR3 is TGCGCCAGCAGCGAGGGACAGGTGCAGCCCCAGCATTTT. This sequence encodes CASSEGQVQPQHF.

The count of this clonotype is one. V is TRBV4-3 and J is TRBJ2-2, with unresolved D. Germline lookup yields CDR1 LGHNA and CDR2 YSLEER. This CDR3 contains 15 residues. V was pared by 0 bases and J by 1 base, with 6 bases between. This CDR3 reads CASSQELQNTGELFF. CDR3 coding DNA: TGCGCCAGCAGCCAAGAACTCCAGAACACCGGGGAGCTGTTTTTT.

In its sample, this clonotype was seen a few times. The rearrangement uses TRBV7-9 and TRBJ1-3, with D hard to call. The CDR3 sequence is 14 residues long. V gave up 6 bases and J gave up 0 bases, with 9 bases separating them. Per germline, CDR1 SEHNR and CDR2 FQNEAQ (reference sequence). The CDR3 loop is CASRSGVSGNTIYF. In DNA form, the CDR3 reads TGTGCCAGCAGGTCCGGGGTCTCTGGAAACACCATATATTTT.

V usage is TRBV18 and J usage is TRBJ1-4, with a tentative D call TRBD1 (5 bases). Trimming took 4 bases from V and 6 from J, leaving 12 bases between them. The CDR3 runs 14 residues. The germline V gene has CDR1 KGHSH and CDR2 LQKENI. As DNA, the CDR3 is TGTGCCAGCTCACGTAGGGACGGGGATGAAAAACTGTTTTTT. Amino acids: CASSRRDGDEKLFF.

This clonotype was counted many times. V gene TRBV7-2 combines with J gene TRBJ2-2; 11 bases fit TRBD2. This CDR3 is 16 amino acids long. Per germline, CDR1 SGHTA and CDR2 FQGNSA. After removal of 6 bases from V and 5 bases from J, the junction contained 8 bases not matched to a gene. The DNA of the CDR3 is TGTGCCAGCAGAGAAACTAGCGGGGGTTTTACCGGGGAGCTGTTTTTT. The encoded protein is CASRETSGGFTGELFF.

The rearrangement links TRBV6-5 to TRBJ1-6; D remains ambiguous. The V gene lost 7 bases and the J gene lost 7 bases, with 11 bases spanning the gap. This CDR3 has 13 residues. The germline V gene encodes CDR1 MNHEY and CDR2 SVGAGI. Here the CDR3 DNA reads TGTGCCAGCACCCAAGGAAGAAATTCACCCCTCCACTTT. This sequence encodes CASTQGRNSPLHF.

The chain joins TRBV6-2 or TRBV6-3 to TRBJ2-1; the D is unclear. From germline, CDR1 is MNHEY and CDR2 SVGEGT. V gave up 2 bases and J gave up 14 bases, with 10 bases separating them. The CDR3 spans 11 residues. The CDR3 coding sequence is TGTGCCAGCAGTTACAGGGAAATCGAGTTCTTC. Its protein product is CASSYREIEFF.

This clonotype was seen a few times. The chain is built from TRBV18 and TRBJ2-6, with TRBD2 as a possible D gene (6 bases). Per the germline V gene, CDR1 is KGHSH and CDR2 is LQKENI. The CDR3 extends over 16 amino acids. Trimming pared 2 bases from V and 1 base from J, leaving 9 bases between. The DNA for the CDR3 is TGTGCCAGCTCACCATACGGGGGATCTGGGGCCAACGTCCTGACTTTC. This gives the protein CASSPYGGSGANVLTF. Together with reference TRBV18 and TRBJ2-6, the CDR3 gives the full variable domain: NAGVMQNPRHLVRRRGQEARLRCSPMKGHSHVYWYRQLPEEGLKFMVYLQKENIIDESGMPKERFSAEFPKEGPSILRIQQVVRGDSAAYFCASSPYGGSGANVLTFGAGSRLTVL.

This chain links TRBV7-9 with TRBJ2-5; 11 nucleotides match TRBD2. V was clipped by 5 bases and J by 0 bases; unmatched bases: 8. The germline CDR1 and CDR2 sequences are SEHNR and FQNEAQ (reference sequence). This CDR3 spans 17 amino acids. The CDR3 nucleotides are TGTGCCAGCAGCCTAGGGACTAGCGGAGAACACCAAGAGACCCAGTACTTC. Encoded protein: CASSLGTSGEHQETQYF.

Turning to this clonotype: A single base separates this from a much larger clone, so it may be a read error. V is TRBV29-1 and J is TRBJ2-5; no reliable D call. Germline CDR1 SQVTM, CDR2 ANQGSEA. The CDR3 covers 10 residues. With 4 bases removed from V and 2 bases from J, the gap between germline ends came to 2 bases. The CDR3 coding sequence is TGCAGCGTTGGTCAAGAGACCCAGTACTTC. Protein product: CSVGQETQYF.

The rearrangement links TRBV19 to TRBJ2-7; 7 bases are shared with TRBD2. With V trimmed by 9 bases and J by 7 bases, 12 bases remained unmatched. The germline CDR1 and CDR2 sequences are LNHDA and SQIVND (reference sequence). The CDR3 is made up of 13 amino acids. CDR3 region: CASGISGLGEQYF. For the CDR3, the DNA is TGTGCCAGCGGGATTAGCGGGCTCGGAGAGCAGTACTTC.